The clone carrying this TCR beta chain is a singleton in its sample. Antigen unknown. Germline V gene sequence: CDR1 MNHNS, CDR2 SASEGT. The CDR3 contains 14 residues. V trimming: 6 bases; J trimming: 4 bases; junction bases outside the gene matches: 7. The sample comes from a study of siplizumab effects on memory and regulatory T cells. General study points: Only a minority of proliferating CD4+ or CD8+ clones had an assignable naive or memory phenotype, with roughly 75-96% lacking one. The diversity of naive T cells seemed greater than that of memory cells, and their alloresponse contribution seemed major.

TCRdb's copy holds only in-frame clones and misses some; the assay was immunoSEQ multiplex PCR. The profile shows 55,000 to 80,000 clones, 79% of them singletons. The TCR was taken from a human donor in good health. The material sequenced was memory CD4+ T cells sorted from blood. V is TRBV6-1 and J is TRBJ1-2; 8 bases line up with TRBD1. CDR3 bases: TGTGCCAGCAGGCCAACAGGGGGTGGCTATGGCTACACCTTC. This codes for CASRPTGGGYGYTF.